The present T cell receptor beta chain was sequenced within a study of blood T cell repertoires in COVID-19 (dated by TCRdb to the early 2020s). Broadly, across the study: Samples from collaborators originated in the United States, Italy and Spain and spanned both the acute and convalescent phases of COVID-19. The material from the prospective study consisted of cDNA or gDNA derived from T cells, B-cell-depleted T cells, or PBMCs. Subjects who had been exposed to COVID-19, were actively infected with it, or had recovered from it provided the deeply sampled blood TCRbeta repertoires that made up the dataset. A freely available public database, intended as a resource for researchers studying the immune response to SARS-CoV-2, is where the repertoires were released. The samples were drawn from two sources: the first 160 participants of the ongoing ImmuneRACE study, and 1,254 subjects contributed by 6 global collaborators. The sample metadata nearly always contained a de-identified subject ID, COVID-19 status, age in years and sex. Where available, HLA class I and class II types were taken from metadata supplied by the sample provider and were not determined by assay-based typing. The paper as a whole reports these results and caveats: The quantity of clinical and demographic metadata differed by source and by participant and was supplied without curation.

TCRbeta CDR3 regions were amplified from genomic DNA by means of the immunoSEQ Assay, a bias-controlled multiplex PCR. Turning to the authors' computational methods: Within the assay, amplification of reference gene primers was used to estimate how many nucleated cells each sample contained. To quantify the absolute abundance of each unique TCRbeta CDR3 rearrangement, sequence reads were collapsed and filtered. Productive Simpson clonality was computed per sample as the square root of Simpson's diversity index over productive rearrangements. The clones in this table, taken by TCRdb from immuneACCESS, are in-frame only. Not every clone is retained; where verified, under half of the shortfall comes from an unresolved V gene, and the cause of the rest is unknown. The V and J calls and the clone size are those of that table, but D and trimming were determined from the DNA. The sample table shows fewer than 200,000 clones, and roughly 93% are seen once. The ten biggest clones cover about 5.3% of the sample.

V drops 5 bases and J drops 4 bases, leaving 14 bases in between. The CDR3 spans 14 residues, from the cysteine through the phenylalanine. Just the 42-base CDR3 DNA is kept, in frame starting at base 1. Taken from the germline V gene, the CDR1 and CDR2 loops are SGHTA and FQGNSA. One collaborating source in Seattle enrolled patients while the patients were actively infected and followed the patients over time throughout the course of disease. Each collaborating institution followed its own protocols to collect whole blood in K2EDTA tubes. For TCRbeta analysis, collaborators shipped samples as frozen whole blood, isolated PBMCs, or DNA extracted from either of those sample types. This clone was counted a single time. No cognate antigen has been identified for it. Base qualities are missing; no much larger clone stands one base away.

The chain links TRBV7-2 with TRBJ1-2; the D region possibly corresponds to TRBD1 (5 bases align). What was sequenced was peripheral blood. The clonotype comes from a man in his late teens or twenties with COVID-19, enrolled during active disease. Here the CDR3 is given as CASSPPGGSYGYTF. The sequence in DNA is TGTGCCAGCAGCCCCCCGGGGGGGAGCTATGGCTACACCTTC.